This is a list of T cell receptor beta chains from one sample in a study of blood T cells in healthy people across ages. One entry per CDR3 protein results from TCRdb running MiXCR on the 5' RACE reads. The sample has about 1.4 million distinct CDR3 sequences; around 59% are singletons. Sequenced sample: blood. The origin of the receptors is a man aged 18 to 35 in good health. The CDR3 runs from the conserved cysteine through the conserved F or W. The D gene is left open where the match is weak. Clone sizes are given selectively: once, few, many, or a class where the clone is expanded.

v_gene: TRBV3-1
abundance: NA
j_gene: TRBJ2-7
d_gene: NA
CDR3aa: CASSRVRFSSYEQYF
CDR3nt: TGTGCCAGCAGCCGGGTCAGGTTCAGCTCCTACGAGCAGTACTTC

v_gene: TRBV27
abundance: NA
j_gene: TRBJ2-7
d_gene: NA
CDR3aa: CASSSQTAISSYEQYF
CDR3nt: TGTGCCAGCAGTTCGCAGACAGCTATCAGCTCCTACGAGCAGTACTTC

v_gene: TRBV27
abundance: NA
j_gene: TRBJ2-4
d_gene: TRBD1
CDR3aa: CASSDRTGAGTNIQYF
CDR3nt: TGTGCCAGCAGCGATCGGACAGGGGCAGGTACAAACATTCAGTACTTC

v_gene: TRBV5-6
abundance: NA
j_gene: TRBJ2-7
d_gene: NA
CDR3aa: CASSSKHGRPYSYNEQYF
CDR3nt: TGTGCCAGCAGCTCCAAACATGGGAGGCCCTACTCCTACAATGAGCAGTACTTC

v_gene: TRBV6-1
abundance: few
j_gene: TRBJ2-4
d_gene: TRBD1
CDR3aa: CATALGTDKNIQYF
CDR3nt: TGTGCCACCGCCCTCGGGACAGATAAAAACATTCAGTACTTC

v_gene: TRBV27
abundance: NA
j_gene: TRBJ2-5
d_gene: TRBD2
CDR3aa: CASSIGTSGKETQYF
CDR3nt: TGTGCCAGCAGTATCGGGACTAGCGGGAAAGAGACCCAGTACTTC

v_gene: TRBV29-1
abundance: NA
j_gene: TRBJ2-7
d_gene: TRBD2
CDR3aa: CSVGGGDYREQYF
CDR3nt: TGCAGCGTTGGTGGGGGGGACTATCGCGAGCAGTACTTC

v_gene: TRBV28
abundance: once
j_gene: TRBJ2-7
d_gene: NA
CDR3aa: CASSSFIEEVLSYEQYF
CDR3nt: TGTGCCAGCAGTAGTTTTATCGAAGAAGTTTTATCCTACGAGCAGTACTTC

v_gene: TRBV6-2/TRBV6-3
abundance: NA
j_gene: TRBJ2-7
d_gene: NA
CDR3aa: CASSAGQIIYEQYF
CDR3nt: TGTGCCAGCAGTGCGGGACAGATAATCTACGAGCAGTACTTC

v_gene: TRBV30
abundance: NA
j_gene: TRBJ1-2
d_gene: NA
CDR3aa: CAWTGFAGYTF
CDR3nt: TGTGCCTGGACAGGGTTCGCTGGCTACACCTTC

v_gene: TRBV3-1
abundance: once
j_gene: TRBJ2-7
d_gene: TRBD2
CDR3aa: CASSQEMGGTRYEQYF
CDR3nt: TGTGCCAGCAGCCAAGAGATGGGGGGGACGCGATACGAGCAGTACTTC

v_gene: TRBV2
abundance: few
j_gene: TRBJ1-1
d_gene: NA
CDR3aa: CASRGVTALNTEAFF
CDR3nt: TGTGCCAGCAGGGGGGTAACAGCCTTGAACACTGAAGCTTTCTTT

v_gene: TRBV29-1
abundance: few
j_gene: TRBJ2-7
d_gene: NA
CDR3aa: CSVGPGTPYEQYF
CDR3nt: TGCAGCGTCGGTCCCGGGACACCCTACGAGCAGTACTTC

v_gene: TRBV5-1
abundance: NA
j_gene: TRBJ2-7
d_gene: TRBD1
CDR3aa: CASSTGQSSYEQYF
CDR3nt: TGCGCCAGCAGCACGGGACAGAGCAGCTACGAGCAGTACTTC

v_gene: TRBV29-1
abundance: NA
j_gene: TRBJ1-2
d_gene: NA
CDR3aa: CSVGGSVVGYTF
CDR3nt: TGCAGCGTTGGAGGTTCCGTTGTTGGCTACACCTTC

v_gene: TRBV7-2
abundance: NA
j_gene: TRBJ2-4
d_gene: NA
CDR3aa: CASSPLGGPKNIQYF
CDR3nt: TGTGCCAGCAGCCCGCTCGGGGGCCCCAAAAACATTCAGTACTTC

v_gene: TRBV2
abundance: NA
j_gene: TRBJ2-3
d_gene: TRBD2
CDR3aa: CASTRPGTSGVDTQYF
CDR3nt: TGTGCCAGCACCCGACCCGGGACTAGCGGGGTAGATACGCAGTATTTT

v_gene: TRBV20-1
abundance: NA
j_gene: TRBJ1-2
d_gene: NA
CDR3aa: CSARDTGTAVGYTF
CDR3nt: TGCAGTGCTAGAGATACAGGGACCGCAGTAGGCTACACCTTC

v_gene: TRBV20-1
abundance: NA
j_gene: TRBJ1-5
d_gene: NA
CDR3aa: CSASEPNSNQPQHF
CDR3nt: TGCAGTGCTAGTGAGCCTAATAGCAATCAGCCCCAGCATTTT

v_gene: TRBV4-2
abundance: few
j_gene: TRBJ1-6
d_gene: NA
CDR3aa: CASSPRGQRYNSPLHF
CDR3nt: TGTGCCAGCAGCCCACGAGGACAGCGCTATAATTCACCCCTCCACTTT